This TCR beta chain stems from a study of T-cell memory formation after mild COVID-19. TCRdb called the 5' RACE reads again in MiXCR, with one record for every CDR3 protein. This table holds a few hundred thousand distinct CDR3 sequences, just under 20% found once. This clonotype was seen more than once but under ten times. The TCR was taken from a young man who had mild COVID-19 (a few samples of this study predate the infection). Cell type and time point are not known. Sequenced input: PBMCs or a T cell subset sorted from them (not recorded which).

CDR3 region: CSAARTRPPNEQFF. CDR3 nucleotides: TGCAGCGCCGCTAGGACCCGTCCCCCCAATGAGCAGTTCTTC. The chain links TRBV29-1 to TRBJ2-1; D is undetermined. Trimming pared 7 bases from V and 6 bases from J, leaving 19 bases between. The CDR3 spans 14 residues. Germline loops: CDR1 SQVTM, CDR2 ANQGSEA.